This T cell receptor (beta chain) comes out of a study of monozygotic twins with inflammatory bowel disease. General observations from the study: Healthy co-twins had higher TCRbeta inverse Simpson diversity than their IBD twins.

Blood samples, whole and unsorted for T cells, yielded the isolated total RNA. TCRdb reprocessed the 5' RACE reads, with one entry per CDR3 protein and no DNA. The sample totals 85,000 to 110,000 distinct CDR3 sequences. Notes on this clonotype: As yet, its antigen is unknown.

Material: blood. The source of this sequence is a human donor with ulcerative colitis or Crohn's disease, or a healthy co-twin of an affected twin (not recorded which).

Here the CDR3 reads CASSYWGRTDTQYF. V is TRBV11-2 and J is TRBJ2-3; without DNA, the TCRdb call of TRBD1 cannot be checked. This CDR3 contains 14 residues. The V gene's germline CDR1 is SGHAT and CDR2 FQNNGV.